A selection of T cell receptor beta chains follows, all from one sample in a study of cytomegalovirus exposure and HLA in healthy donors. Profiled with immunoSEQ multiplex PCR; TCRdb holds only in-frame clones, not every one. The data contain around 230,000 clones, over 75% of them seen just once; the ten biggest clones take up over 1.5%. Material for sequencing was PBMCs. These receptors came from a male donor in good health and CMV-seronegative. Each CDR3 is given with its conserved first and last residue. Each record gives: clone size, V gene, D gene, J gene, CDR3 protein, CDR3 DNA. D genes are given only for firm matches. Rows may omit the clone size; those that give it use once, few, many or a size class.

NA,TRBV28,NA,TRBJ2-7,CASSSPSVGAREQYF,TGTGCCAGCAGTTCCCCCTCCGTAGGGGCGCGCGAGCAGTACTTC
NA,TRBV7-9,TRBD2,TRBJ2-3,CASSERSSGRATDTQYF,TGTGCCAGCAGCGAAAGGTCAAGCGGGAGGGCCACAGATACGCAGTATTTT
NA,TRBV19,TRBD1,TRBJ1-1,CATHDRADTEAFF,TGTGCCACCCACGACAGGGCTGACACTGAAGCTTTCTTT
NA,TRBV14,TRBD1,TRBJ2-7,CASSRDRGIYEQYF,TGTGCCAGCAGCCGAGACAGGGGGATCTACGAGCAGTACTTC
NA,TRBV7-9,TRBD1,TRBJ2-1,CSSSFSTDRGIYEQFF,TGTTCCAGCAGCTTTTCTACGGACAGGGGCATCTATGAGCAGTTCTTC
NA,TRBV27,TRBD2,TRBJ2-3,CASSQRDHTDTQYF,TGTGCCAGCAGTCAGCGGGACCACACAGATACGCAGTATTTT
NA,TRBV7-2,NA,TRBJ2-7,CASSLGPPGSYEQYF,TGTGCCAGCAGCTTAGGGCCCCCGGGGTCCTACGAGCAGTACTTC
NA,TRBV5-6,NA,TRBJ2-7,CASSLTAFSYEQYF,TGTGCCAGCAGCTTAACAGCCTTCTCCTACGAGCAGTACTTC
NA,TRBV5-1,TRBD1,TRBJ2-2,CASSSSLQGAGELFF,TGCGCCAGCAGCTCCTCCTTACAGGGGGCCGGGGAGCTGTTTTTT
NA,TRBV27,TRBD1,TRBJ2-5,CASSFMDRKYF,TGTGCCAGCAGTTTTATGGACAGGAAGTACTTC
NA,TRBV7-6,NA,TRBJ2-2,CASSLVLAGPPRTGELFF,TGTGCCAGCAGCTTAGTTCTTGCGGGCCCTCCAAGGACCGGGGAGCTGTTTTTT
NA,TRBV7-3,NA,TRBJ2-3,CASSWRQGGDTQYF,TGTGCCAGCAGCTGGAGACAGGGAGGAGATACGCAGTATTTT
NA,TRBV9,TRBD2,TRBJ2-1,CASSSSLAGVDEQFF,TGTGCCAGCAGCTCATCTCTAGCGGGAGTCGATGAGCAGTTCTTC
few,TRBV30,TRBD2,TRBJ2-1,CAWSVGLVSYNEQFF,TGTGCCTGGAGTGTGGGACTAGTCTCCTACAATGAGCAGTTCTTC
NA,TRBV19,TRBD1,TRBJ1-5,CASNGAGGSNQPQHF,TGTGCCAGTAACGGCGCAGGGGGTAGCAATCAGCCCCAGCATTTT
NA,TRBV6-1,NA,TRBJ2-7,CASGGPGQPYEQYF,TGTGCCAGCGGTGGCCCAGGACAGCCCTACGAGCAGTACTTC
NA,TRBV6-6,NA,TRBJ1-4,CASSYSGYEKLFF,TGTGCCAGCAGTTACTCCGGTTATGAAAAACTGTTTTTT
NA,TRBV14,NA,TRBJ2-7,CASSPQTRFYEQYF,TGTGCCAGCAGCCCCCAGACACGGTTTTACGAGCAGTACTTC
few,TRBV6-6,NA,TRBJ1-4,CASKRAANEKLFF,TGTGCCAGCAAGAGGGCAGCTAATGAAAAACTGTTTTTT
few,TRBV5-1,NA,TRBJ2-1,CASSQQYNEQFF,TGCGCCAGCAGCCAACAGTACAATGAGCAGTTCTTC
NA,TRBV13,TRBD1,TRBJ2-3,CASSSRGSWTGREDTQYF,TGTGCCAGCAGCTCCCGGGGATCTTGGACAGGGCGGGAAGATACGCAGTATTTT
few,TRBV27,NA,TRBJ1-4,CASSSGVGNEKLFF,TGTGCCAGCAGCTCAGGGGTTGGTAATGAAAAACTGTTTTTT
NA,TRBV12-5,NA,TRBJ2-5,CASGLVLSGVSETQYF,TGTGCTAGTGGTTTGGTACTCTCCGGGGTCTCAGAGACCCAGTACTTC
NA,TRBV28,NA,TRBJ2-2,CASSLRGRANTGELFF,TGTGCCAGCAGTTTAAGGGGGAGGGCGAACACCGGGGAGCTGTTTTTT
NA,TRBV27,TRBD1,TRBJ2-2,CASRLVGQGLWAGELFF,TGTGCCAGCAGGCTTGTCGGACAGGGCCTTTGGGCCGGGGAGCTGTTTTTT
NA,TRBV28,NA,TRBJ2-7,CASTWGRSSYEQYF,TGTGCCAGCACCTGGGGCAGGAGCTCCTACGAGCAGTACTTC
few,TRBV27,NA,TRBJ1-5,CASSQSGISNQPQHF,TGTGCCAGCAGTCAGTCAGGGATTAGCAATCAGCCCCAGCATTTT
NA,TRBV7-3,TRBD1,TRBJ2-5,CASSSSSGGVETQYF,TGTGCCAGCAGCTCAAGCTCAGGGGGCGTGGAGACCCAGTACTTC
once,TRBV14,NA,TRBJ2-2,CASSTPGWNGELFF,TGTGCCAGCAGCACCCCAGGGTGGAACGGGGAGCTGTTTTTT
NA,TRBV10-3,NA,TRBJ2-1,CAISEMGGGLDEQFF,TGTGCCATCAGTGAGATGGGGGGGGGCCTGGATGAGCAGTTCTTC
NA,TRBV5-6,NA,TRBJ1-5,CASSLGAGAVNQPQHF,TGTGCCAGCAGCTTGGGGGCAGGGGCGGTCAATCAGCCCCAGCATTTT
NA,TRBV4-3,TRBD1,TRBJ1-3,CASSQGGQGPSGNTIYF,TGCGCCAGCAGCCAAGGGGGACAGGGGCCGTCAGGAAACACCATATATTTT
NA,TRBV12-5,TRBD1,TRBJ2-1,CASGFDRGVEQFF,TGTGCTAGTGGTTTCGACAGGGGGGTTGAGCAGTTCTTC
NA,TRBV6-5,TRBD2,TRBJ2-1,CASSYEVAGYNEQFF,TGTGCCAGCAGTTATGAAGTAGCGGGATACAATGAGCAGTTCTTC
NA,TRBV21-1,NA,TRBJ1-5,CASSKAPLDRDWRNQPQHF,TGTGCCAGCAGCAAAGCACCCCTCGACAGGGATTGGCGCAATCAGCCCCAGCATTTT
NA,TRBV21-1,NA,TRBJ1-5,CASSKDRPQNQPQHF,TGTGCCAGCAGCAAAGACAGGCCCCAAAATCAGCCCCAGCATTTT
NA,TRBV5-6,TRBD1,TRBJ2-2,CASNFIDRANTGELFF,TGTGCCAGCAACTTCATCGACAGGGCGAACACCGGGGAGCTGTTTTTT
NA,TRBV18,NA,TRBJ2-7,CASSPTRPSSYEQYF,TGTGCCAGCTCACCCACCCGACCTAGCAGTTACGAGCAGTACTTC
NA,TRBV9,NA,TRBJ2-2,CASSVVSSSNTGELFF,TGTGCCAGCAGCGTAGTGTCTAGCTCGAACACCGGGGAGCTGTTTTTT
NA,TRBV7-3,TRBD1,TRBJ1-1,CASSETGDTEAFF,TGTGCCAGCAGCGAGACAGGGGACACTGAAGCTTTCTTT
few,TRBV19,TRBD1,TRBJ2-2,CASSQRQGWTGELFF,TGTGCCAGTAGCCAACGACAGGGGTGGACCGGGGAGCTGTTTTTT
NA,TRBV27,TRBD2,TRBJ2-3,CASTTIPGLAGGFGTDTQYF,TGTGCCAGCACTACCATTCCGGGACTAGCGGGGGGGTTCGGCACAGATACGCAGTATTTT
NA,TRBV14,NA,TRBJ2-5,CASSQAPGGGASQYF,TGTGCCAGCAGCCAAGCCCCCGGCGGGGGCGCGTCCCAGTACTTC
NA,TRBV2,TRBD2,TRBJ2-3,CASTRGSGSPPFSSTDTQYF,TGTGCCAGCACCCGAGGGAGCGGGAGCCCACCGTTTTCTAGCACAGATACGCAGTATTTT
NA,TRBV30,TRBD1,TRBJ2-2,CAWRAGTVTNTGELFF,TGTGCCTGGAGGGCCGGGACAGTAACGAACACCGGGGAGCTGTTTTTT
NA,TRBV7-3,TRBD2,TRBJ2-3,CASSPLGRGRTDTQYF,TGTGCCAGCAGTCCCCTCGGGCGGGGGAGAACAGATACGCAGTATTTT
NA,TRBV4-2,TRBD2,TRBJ2-5,CASSQVQGLAGVLETQYF,TGTGCCAGCAGCCAAGTACAAGGACTAGCGGGAGTCTTAGAGACCCAGTACTTC
NA,TRBV4-3,NA,TRBJ2-3,CASSQGPQRTNTDTQYF,TGCGCCAGCAGCCAAGGCCCGCAGCGGACTAACACAGATACGCAGTATTTT
few,TRBV11-3,TRBD1,TRBJ2-5,CASSLDGQGEETQYF,TGTGCCAGCAGCTTAGATGGGCAGGGGGAAGAGACCCAGTACTTC
NA,TRBV5-4,NA,TRBJ2-7,CASSLTGSLVEQYF,TGTGCCAGCAGCTTAACAGGGTCCCTCGTGGAGCAGTACTTC
NA,TRBV7-3,NA,TRBJ2-5,CASSLNREGTQYF,TGTGCCAGCAGCTTAAACAGGGAGGGGACCCAGTACTTC
NA,TRBV4-3,NA,TRBJ2-7,CASSQDTWSYEQYF,TGCGCCAGCAGCCAAGATACTTGGTCCTACGAGCAGTACTTC
NA,TRBV7-6,TRBD2,TRBJ2-7,CASSLAVNSGTFSPYEQYF,TGTGCCAGCAGCTTAGCAGTCAATAGCGGGACCTTTTCGCCCTACGAGCAGTACTTC
NA,TRBV6-6,NA,TRBJ2-1,CASSYSGAYNEQFF,TGTGCCAGCAGTTACTCCGGGGCCTACAATGAGCAGTTCTTC
few,TRBV28,TRBD1,TRBJ1-5,CASSADRGLGNQPQHF,TGTGCCAGCAGTGCTGACAGGGGCCTAGGCAATCAGCCCCAGCATTTT
NA,TRBV6-6,NA,TRBJ1-4,CASSLTGLSEKLFF,TGTGCCAGCAGTCTAACAGGGCTTAGTGAAAAACTGTTTTTT
NA,TRBV6-6,TRBD1,TRBJ2-7,CASSNGQGYEQYF,TGTGCCAGCAGTAACGGACAGGGTTACGAGCAGTACTTC